This T cell receptor (beta chain) was profiled in a study of cytomegalovirus exposure and HLA in healthy donors (TCRdb year 2017). With regard to the full study: An earlier analysis of some 550 of the donors reported approximately 270 Gb of sequence data and roughly 110 million unique TCR beta sequences from roughly 180 million T cells. Approximately 300 gigabases of sequencing data and roughly 81 million unique TCR sequences made up an early release that covered several hundred HLA-typed donors. The genetic ancestry cluster associated with self-reported Caucasian donors included roughly 84% of the 300 to 450 genotyped donors. The study was designed to test whether signatures of past pathogen exposure could be identified by cataloging public T cell receptors. The study profiled the T cell repertoires of hundreds of subjects by immunosequencing and related them to cytomegalovirus serostatus. Besides the first cohort of 550 to 750 subjects, a separate validation cohort made up of about 120 different subjects was used. To predict cytomegalovirus infection status, the study combined high-throughput TCR immunosequencing, statistical association of individual TCRs with disease status, and machine learning. To study patterns of TCR occurrence, a later analysis re-analyzed previously published TCR beta repertoires from around 700 donors and added high-resolution HLA genotyping. The later analysis used no new phenotypic data to find candidate immune exposures, relying instead on TCR beta sequences and their occurrence across donors. An earlier analysis of some 600 of the donors applied high-throughput TCR beta sequencing to assess whether each TCR beta V gene segment acted as functional or pseudogenic. Donor age, sex, ethnicity and CMV serostatus were collected together with the repertoire data. Genome-wide SNP genotypes for about 65% of the roughly 670 donors were used in a later genetic analysis, which treated that subset as a discovery cohort. All discovery cohort repertoires had been generated on a single sequencing platform. Both class I and class II loci were covered by HLA typing, at four-digit resolution. Typing coverage varied by locus: about 629-630 donors for A, B, C, DRB1 and DQB1; roughly 560 for DQA1; over 600 for DPA1; some 470 for DPB1. Because of strong linkage in the cohort, a few DR-DQ haplotypes were treated as single units for association and clustering. On average, over 200,000 unique TCR beta nucleotide sequences were sequenced per donor among some 420 genotyped donors of the cohort, with 15% to 20% of those sequences being non-productive. Study-level results and caveats: When HLA alleles, especially DR and DQ, strongly co-occurred, attributing TCR associations to individual alleles was difficult. Compared with the approximately 600-donor mean, donors in an Asian-associated ancestry cluster had fewer N-insertions in productive TCRs, according to a later genetic analysis. In a later analysis, TCR association rates were found to vary across HLA loci, with the most associated TCRs seen for DRB1 alleles and the fewest for HLA-C alleles. In an earlier analysis of about 600 of the donors, most TCR beta V segments appeared in productive rearrangements about 87% or about 30% of the time, broadly matching IMGT annotations. Across donors, most TCR sequences were observed very rarely, whereas some public TCRs were present in many individuals. A further reported finding was that TCR beta sequences accurately predicted the HLA-A and HLA-B alleles for most subjects in the first cohort. Linkage disequilibrium might explain the correlated functional status among segregating V segments, but an unknown experimental factor could not be ruled out. A cluster of highly shared sequence variants was judged likely to be a technical artifact of the sequencing pipeline. The classifier was reported to diagnose cytomegalovirus status with high specificity and sensitivity in both the original cohort and the validation cohort. Because HLA typing was missing for some donors at each locus, association tests included only the typed subset. A later analysis associated 16,951 TCR beta sequences with specific HLA alleles at a false discovery rate of 0.05. Sequencing depth was assumed to be roughly uniform across donors in the presence/absence analyses, though that assumption may not hold. For the cohort, immune exposure information was limited to CMV serostatus. A later analysis found that HLA-associated TCR beta chains were more clonally expanded and had lower generation probabilities than equally common non-associated chains. According to the authors, the approach could potentially be generalized to other disease states and immunological phenotypes. A total of fewer than 200 TCR beta chains were listed by the study as associated with cytomegalovirus. Some IMGT-functional V segments, including TRBV6-2 and TRBV6-3, could not be distinguished by the 87-base-pair reads and were therefore excluded. Several of the top co-occurrence clusters appeared to be linked to parvovirus B19, influenza, CMV and Epstein-Barr virus, according to a later analysis. In vitro tests confirmed that three of the cytomegalovirus-associated TCR beta chains recognize cytomegalovirus antigens. In this cohort, only TCR beta chains were sequenced, and detectable features were limited by the absence of alpha or paired-chain data. Most CMV-associated TCR beta chains appeared to be HLA-restricted in a later analysis, and the HLA associations seemed to be driven largely by CMV exposure. Because counts were too low, 15 or so rarely observed V segments, including chromosome 9 orphons, were excluded from the earlier analysis of several hundred of the donors. In a later genetic analysis, a missense DCLRE1C variant was associated with V-gene and J-gene trimming of TCR beta chains, and the association was replicated in an independent cohort.

Library prep was done by the immunoSEQ multiplex PCR assay. For the multiplex PCR, a mixture combining 60 forward primers for TCR Vbeta segments and 13 reverse primers for TCR Jbeta segments was used. Amplification of the CDR3 region of rearranged TCR beta genes was performed with a multiplex PCR assay on genomic DNA. The Illumina HiSeq System was used to sequence the amplified TCR beta libraries as 87-base-pair reads. The original pipeline was this. A later analysis tallied around 80 million unique TCR beta chains across the 650 to 750 repertoires, and approximately 9.9 million of those chains were shared by two or more donors. Raw reads were error-corrected and collapsed into unique sequences by a nearest-neighbor algorithm in which closely related sequences were merged to remove PCR and sequencing errors. V, D and J gene segments were assigned by aligning CDR3 sequences to IMGT reference sequences. For a sequence to be retained, a match of at least six nucleotides to both a V gene segment and a J gene segment was required. A rearrangement counted as productive if the CDR3 had no stop codons and remained in frame with V and J, and every other rearrangement counted as non-productive. CDR3 was defined according to IMGT convention as the region running from the second conserved V-encoded cysteine to the conserved J-encoded phenylalanine. In an earlier analysis of around 570 of the donors, sequences lacking an unambiguous match to a single V gene segment were excluded. An earlier analysis of approximately 590 of the donors classified V segments as functional when productive rearrangements were above 56.7% and as segregating when the standard deviation between donors was above 5%. To diagnose cytomegalovirus status from the catalog of TCR beta chain sequences, a statistical classification framework was built. A later analysis assigned V and J genes by comparing TCR nucleotide sequences with IMGT/GENE-DB human TR gene sequences. Using the TCRdist pipeline, a later analysis assigned CDR3 sequences along with most-parsimonious VDJ recombination scenarios. In a later analysis, each TCR beta chain was defined by its CDR3 amino acid sequence together with its V-gene family, and reads lacking a unique V-gene family were excluded. As a way to deal with suspected cross-contamination and a sequencing artifact, a later analysis dropped approximately 590 nucleotide sequences that were highly shared and had low generation probability. In a later analysis, a clonal expansion index for each public chain was calculated from normalized within-repertoire ranks of inferred template counts. In a later analysis, generation probabilities were computed using a VDJ recombination model fitted to out-of-frame rearrangements, and the results were checked against IGoR. In a later analysis, hypergeometric tests were used to score TCR-TCR, TCR-HLA and TCR-CMV co-occurrence, with a repertoire-size bias correction applied to TCR pairs. False discovery rates were estimated in a later analysis by permuting HLA or CMV assignments 20 times. In a later analysis, co-occurring TCRs were grouped using DBSCAN, and TCRdist sequence similarity was added for clustering within HLA-allele-positive subsets. For co-occurrence clustering, repertoires with fewer than 30,000 or more than 120,000 public chains were excluded, along with five or six repertoires with anomalous nucleotide sharing. TCRdb limited this immuneACCESS table to in-frame rearrangements with V and J called. A share of clones is missing; checked studies link under half to unresolved V genes, and the rest is unexplained. Clone size and V and J calls were adopted from that table, with D and trimming inferred from the DNA. In this sample the table shows roughly 70,000 clones, about 81% of which occur a single time. Under 15% of the sample lies in the top ten.

The cohort consisted of 666 healthy bone marrow donors. At the time of sampling, every cohort member was nominally healthy, though immune exposures that went unrecorded were likely present. The donor was CMV seronegative and belonged to the group of 320 or so seronegative cohort members. A peripheral blood sample was provided by each donor, and peripheral blood mononuclear cells were used for TCR beta sequencing. The Qiagen DNeasy Blood Extraction Kit was used to extract genomic DNA from the blood cell samples. The CDR1 and CDR2 encoded by the germline V gene (reference sequence) are WNHNN and SYGVQD. At the junction V is shortened by 2 bases and J by 5 bases; bases outside the gene matches: 4. The CDR3 numbers 14 residues from cysteine through phenylalanine. Kept here is only the CDR3 DNA, which spans 42 bases and is read in frame from base 1. Points on this clone: Which antigen it targets is not known. No much larger clone is present one base from it, and per-base qualities are unavailable.

The specimen was PBMCs. This sequence was found in a man aged 70-80 years in good health and CMV-seronegative. The chain is assembled from TRBV10-1 and TRBJ2-3; 7 of the junction bases match TRBD1. The sequenced DNA: TGCGCCAGCAGTGAGACAGGGGCTTTAGATACGCAGTATTTT. This yields the protein CASSETGALDTQYF.